The 32 T cell receptor beta chains below all came from one sample that was sequenced in a study of graft-versus-host responses after intestinal transplantation. Measured with immunoSEQ multiplex PCR; TCRdb has only the in-frame clones, and not every one. The sample holds more than 85,000 clones, around 83% seen once. For these TCRs, the target antigens are not known. The sequences come from unstimulated CD4+ T cells sorted from spleen or lymph node cells, collected before intestinal transplant. The receptors come from a human donor who received an intestinal transplant.

The V call is TRBV19, the J call TRBJ2-3; no firm D call. Germline lookup yields CDR1 LNHDA and CDR2 SQIVND (reference sequence). The length of the CDR3 is 13 residues. Between the trimmed V and J ends, which lost 3 bases and 4 bases, there was a span of 8 bases. CDR3: CASSIPSSDTQYF. CDR3 in DNA: TGTGCCAGTAGTATTCCTAGTTCAGATACGCAGTATTTT.

The chain combines TRBV27 with TRBJ1-3; 10 bases agree with TRBD1. Germline loops: CDR1 MNHEY, CDR2 SMNVEV (reference sequence). The CDR3 has 15 amino acids. J lost 2 bases, V lost 6 bases, and 4 bases had no gene match. The CDR3 is CASRRTGGAGNTIYF. CDR3 DNA sequence: TGTGCCAGCAGGAGGACAGGGGGTGCTGGAAACACCATATATTTT.

The chain has TRBV4-1 and TRBJ1-5; possible D gene TRBD1, 6 bases. CDR3 length: 15 amino acids. Trimming left V 6 bases short and J 0 bases short, with 12 bases between. Looked up from germline, CDR1 is MGHRA and CDR2 is YSYEKL. The CDR3 spells CASRPGHFSNQPQHF. The CDR3 DNA sequence: TGCGCCAGCAGACCGGGACACTTTAGCAATCAGCCCCAGCATTTT.

The chain combines TRBV27 with TRBJ1-6; 10 positions agree with TRBD1. The CDR3 contains 19 residues. Germline V lookup: CDR1 MNHEY, CDR2 SMNVEV (reference sequence). Trimming removed 2 bases from V and 3 bases from J; junction bases left unmatched: 10. The CDR3 coding sequence is TGTGCCAGCAGTTTAACGCGCTCGACAGGGGGCATCTATAATTCACCCCTCCACTTT. Translated: CASSLTRSTGGIYNSPLHF.

Note on this clone: Relative to the germline gene, one junction end is altered; a read error may explain this. The chain recombines TRBV7-7 with TRBJ2-3; 7 bases align to TRBD2. CDR3 length equals 16 residues. Germline lookup yields CDR1 SSHAT and CDR2 FNYEAQ (reference sequence). CDR3: CASSSGLDHSTDTQYF. As DNA, the CDR3 is TGTGCTAGCAGCTCAGGACTAGACCATAGCACAGATACGCAGTATTTT.

V gene TRBV7-9 combines with J gene TRBJ2-7; D perhaps matches TRBD2 (6 bases). V lost 4 bases to trimming and J lost 3 bases, with 10 bases between them. Per germline, CDR1 SEHNR and CDR2 FQNEAQ (reference sequence). The CDR3 spans 13 residues. The CDR3 coding sequence is TGTGCCAGCAGCTCGGGACTGAGCTACGAGCAGTACTTC. Its translation is CASSSGLSYEQYF.

The chain carries TRBV2 and TRBJ2-7, with D possibly matching TRBD1 (6 bases). In germline, CDR1 is SNHLY, CDR2 FYNNEI. This CDR3 is built from 14 residues. With 2 bases removed from V and 5 bases from J, the gap between germline ends came to 13 bases. CDR3 coding DNA: TGTGCCAGCAGTGAAATGCCCAGGGGCGACGAGCAGTACTTC. It encodes CASSEMPRGDEQYF. The whole variable domain, remainder taken from reference TRBV2 and TRBJ2-7, is EPEVTQTPSHQVTQMGQEVILRCVPISNHLYFYWYRQILGQKVEFLVSFYNNEISEKSEIFDDQFSVERPDGSNFTLKIRSTKLEDSAMYFCASSEMPRGDEQYFGPGTRLTVT.

The chain uses TRBV5-1 and TRBJ1-2, with D unclear. This CDR3 is built from 13 residues. The V gene's germline CDR1 is SGHRS and CDR2 YFSETQ. V gave up 7 bases and J gave up 2 bases, with 12 bases separating them. CDR3 in amino acids: CASAAAENYGYTF. The CDR3 coding sequence is TGCGCCAGCGCCGCGGCGGAGAACTATGGCTACACCTTC.

The V call is TRBV28, the J call TRBJ1-1; D is unclear. CDR3 size: 15 residues. Germline lookup yields CDR1 MDHEN and CDR2 SYDVKM. V was clipped by 3 bases and J by 1 base, with 12 bases between them. CDR3 sequence reads: CASSLGGHTNTEAFF. The CDR3 DNA sequence: TGTGCCAGCAGTTTGGGAGGGCACACGAACACTGAAGCTTTCTTT.

In DNA form, the CDR3 reads TGTGCCAGCAGTCCGCGGGACGGGGCTTACGAGCAGTACTTC. Translation: CASSPRDGAYEQYF. The rearrangement links TRBV27 to TRBJ2-7, with TRBD2 as a possible D gene (6 bases). Germline V gene data show CDR1 as MNHEY and CDR2 as SMNVEV (reference sequence). V lost 5 bases to trimming and J lost 4 bases, with 15 bases between them. The CDR3 runs to 14 residues.

The J gene is TRBJ1-6, the V gene TRBV28, with 7 bases fitting TRBD1. V lost 7 bases and J lost 0; bases outside the gene matches: 6. CDR3 length equals 16 residues. From germline, CDR1 is MDHEN and CDR2 SYDVKM. CDR3: CASTVDRSSYNSPLHF. The DNA for the CDR3 is TGTGCCAGCACCGTGGACAGGAGCTCCTATAATTCACCCCTCCACTTT.

This clone was observed a few times. The chain employs TRBV19 and TRBJ2-1; the D gene is possibly TRBD1 (6 bases). The CDR3 is 17 amino acids. Germline V gene data show CDR1 as LNHDA and CDR2 as SQIVND (reference sequence). V lost 7 bases and J lost 1, with 20 bases in between. CDR3 nucleotides: TGTGCCAGTACCATGGAGGCTGGGGGCAGGTCCTACAATGAGCAGTTCTTC. Translating gives CASTMEAGGRSYNEQFF.

V is TRBV7-6 and J is TRBJ2-7; 10 bases align to TRBD2. The CDR3 sequence is 11 residues long. Germline V gives CDR1 SGHVS, CDR2 FNYEAQ. CDR3 residues: CASSLALGLAV. The DNA of the CDR3 is TGTGCCAGCAGCTTAGCGTTAGGACTAGCGGTA.

The V and J genes are TRBV25-1 and TRBJ2-7, with TRBD1 matching 8 bases. This CDR3 is built from 12 residues. The J segment lost 9 bases and the V segment lost 7 bases, leaving 8 bases of the junction unmatched. In germline, CDR1 is MGHDK, CDR2 SYGVNS. In DNA form, the CDR3 reads TGTGCCAGCAACCCCGGGACAGGTACGCAGTACTTC. Translation: CASNPGTGTQYF.

V is TRBV6-5 and J is TRBJ1-1; TRBD1 agrees at 7 bases. Germline-derived CDR1 and CDR2 are MNHEY and SVGAGI. V trimming: 6 bases; J trimming: 12 bases; junction bases outside the gene matches: 13. The CDR3 sequence is 13 residues long. Here the CDR3 reads CASRPPGQTVSFF. DNA of the CDR3: TGTGCCAGCAGGCCACCGGGACAGACTGTTTCTTTCTTT.

The chain is built from TRBV5-1 and TRBJ2-7, with TRBD1 matching 10 bases. V was pared by 3 bases and J by 6 bases, with 6 bases of the junction left unmatched. From germline, CDR1 is SGHRS and CDR2 YFSETQ. CDR3 size: 14 residues. The CDR3 region is CASSWGQGISEQYF. Written as DNA, the CDR3 is TGCGCCAGCAGCTGGGGACAGGGGATAAGCGAGCAGTACTTC.

V gene TRBV5-1 combines with J gene TRBJ1-3; 7 bases are shared with TRBD1. CDR3 length equals 15 residues. CDR1 and CDR2 from the germline V gene are SGHRS and YFSETQ. J lost 1 base, V lost 1 base, and 2 bases had no gene match. CDR3 nucleotides: TGCGCCAGCAGCTTGTGGGGACAGTCTGGAAACACCATATATTTT. It codes for CASSLWGQSGNTIYF.

J is TRBJ1-5 and V is TRBV28; D is ambiguous. The V and J ends lost 8 bases and 1 base respectively, with 3 bases between them. Per germline, CDR1 MDHEN and CDR2 SYDVKM. CDR3 length: 11 residues. The CDR3 sequence: CASLSNQPQHF. CDR3 DNA: TGTGCCAGCTTAAGCAATCAGCCCCAGCATTTT.

This chain connects TRBV6-1 to TRBJ2-5; 10 bases fit TRBD2. CDR1 and CDR2 from the germline V gene are MNHNS and SASEGT. Trimming removed 3 bases from V and 2 bases from J; junction bases left unmatched: 6. This CDR3 has 16 amino acids. The CDR3 protein is CASSDLGSGGQETQYF. In nucleotides, the CDR3 is TGTGCCAGCAGTGACTTGGGTAGCGGGGGGCAAGAGACCCAGTACTTC.

CDR3 bases: TGTGCCAGCAGCCCTCTCGGGCGGGGGGCTAATGAAAAACTGTTTTTT. It encodes CASSPLGRGANEKLFF. The chain has TRBV9 and TRBJ1-4, with D perhaps matching TRBD1 (5 bases). CDR1 and CDR2 (germline): SGDLS, YYNGEE. V gave up 4 bases and J gave up 3 bases, with 16 bases separating them. This CDR3 has 16 residues. Drawing the rest from reference TRBV9 and TRBJ1-4, the complete variable domain is DSGVTQTPKHLITATGQRVTLRCSPRSGDLSVYWYQQSLDQGLQFLIQYYNGEERAKGNILERFSAQQFPDLHSELNLSSLELGDSALYFCASSPLGRGANEKLFFGSGTQLSVL.

The CDR3 spells CASRKSGMYNSPLHF. The CDR3 DNA sequence: TGTGCCAGCAGGAAGTCCGGGATGTATAATTCACCCCTCCACTTT. J is TRBJ1-6 and V is TRBV25-1; the D is unclear. Per germline, CDR1 MGHDK and CDR2 SYGVNS. V lost 6 bases to trimming and J lost 4 bases, with 13 bases between them. The CDR3 has 15 amino acids.

This clone has a handful of counts. This chain links TRBV6-6 with TRBJ2-2; a weak D match, TRBD1 (5 bases). CDR1 and CDR2 from the germline V gene are MNHNY and SVGAGI (reference sequence). This CDR3 contains 15 residues. The ends were cut back, 4 bases at V and 3 bases at J, with 12 bases in the middle. In DNA, the CDR3 is TGTGCCAGCAGTTCCGACAGAACCTACACCGGGGAGCTGTTTTTT. It specifies CASSSDRTYTGELFF.

This rearrangement joins TRBV6-1 to TRBJ1-2, with TRBD1 matching 10 bases. The CDR3 is 13 residues long. The germline V gene encodes CDR1 MNHNS and CDR2 SASEGT. With 6 bases clipped from V and 2 bases from J, the junction kept 0 bases outside the gene matches. CDR3 sequence reads: CASRGQGNYGYTF. CDR3 DNA: TGTGCCAGCAGGGGACAGGGGAACTATGGCTACACCTTC.

V is TRBV7-9 and J is TRBJ2-5; maybe TRBD2 (6 bases). CDR3 length: 15 residues. Trimming took off 5 bases at V and 5 bases at J, with 18 bases between the two ends. Germline V lookup: CDR1 SEHNR, CDR2 FQNEAQ (reference sequence). Here the CDR3 reads CASSRVGGVVETQYF. For the CDR3, the DNA is TGTGCCAGCAGCCGAGTCGGAGGGGTGGTGGAGACCCAGTACTTC.

The chain carries TRBV15 and TRBJ1-6; D gene unclear. V lost 1 base to trimming and J lost 0 bases, with 10 bases between them. The germline CDR1 and CDR2 sequences are LNHNV and YYDKDF (reference sequence). The CDR3 totals 17 residues. This chain's CDR3 is CATSRGRRLSYNSPLHF. The CDR3 coding sequence is TGTGCCACCAGCAGAGGACGGAGACTCTCCTATAATTCACCCCTCCACTTT.

This chain connects TRBV10-3 to TRBJ2-1; possibly TRBD1 for D (6 bases). V lost 4 bases and J 0 bases, leaving 7 bases between the germline ends. CDR1 ENHRY and CDR2 SYGVKD come from the germline V gene. The CDR3 covers 14 residues. CDR3 in amino acids: CAISGTVSYNEQFF. The CDR3 nucleotides are TGTGCCATCAGTGGGACAGTCTCCTACAATGAGCAGTTCTTC.

J is TRBJ2-7 and V is TRBV18, with 10 bases that match TRBD1. The germline CDR1 and CDR2 sequences are KGHSH and LQKENI. The CDR3 runs to 16 residues. The J segment lost 3 bases and the V segment lost 3 bases, leaving 8 bases of the junction unmatched. The DNA of the CDR3 is TGTGCCAGCTCACCGGGACAGGGGCGAAACCTCTACGAGCAGTACTTC. Its protein is CASSPGQGRNLYEQYF.

This clone was recorded a few times. The chain has TRBV6-6 and TRBJ2-7, with TRBD1 matching over 8 bases. Germline assignment: CDR1 MNHNY and CDR2 SVGAGI (reference sequence). With V trimmed by 0 bases and J by 1 base, 2 bases remained unmatched. The CDR3 loop spans 15 amino acids. In DNA, the CDR3 is TGTGCCAGCAGTTACTCGGACAGGGAATCCTACGAGCAGTACTTC. This translates into CASSYSDRESYEQYF.

The V call is TRBV30, the J call TRBJ2-3, with 7 bases aligning to TRBD1. CDR3 length: 13 residues. J gave up 4 bases and V 4 bases, and 5 bases lay outside the gene matches. Germline assignment: CDR1 GTSNPN and CDR2 SVGIG (reference sequence). CDR3 protein: CAWIQGKADTQYF. Here the CDR3 DNA reads TGTGCCTGGATACAGGGGAAGGCAGATACGCAGTATTTT.

This clone was picked up one time. V and J are TRBV29-1 and TRBJ2-5, with 8 positions matching TRBD1. The V and J ends lost 6 bases and 9 bases, in that order; junction bases with no gene match: 6. This CDR3 has 11 residues. Germline CDR1 SQVTM, CDR2 ANQGSEA. CDR3 in amino acids: CSVASGGAQYF. For the CDR3, the DNA is TGCAGCGTGGCCTCAGGGGGCGCCCAGTACTTC. The full variable domain, in which reference TRBV29-1 and TRBJ2-5 provide the parts outside the CDR3, is SAVISQKPSRDICQRGTSLTIQCQVDSQVTMMFWYRQQPGQSLTLIATANQGSEATYESGFVIDKFPISRPNLTFSTLTVSNMSPEDSSIYLCSVASGGAQYFGPGTRLLVL.

The rearrangement links TRBV5-4 to TRBJ1-1, with 9 bases matching TRBD1. Trimming removed 0 bases from V and 5 bases from J; junction bases left unmatched: 5. Germline CDR1 reads SGHNT; CDR2 reads YYREEE (reference sequence). The length of the CDR3 is 15 residues. CDR3 coding DNA: TGTGCCAGCAGCTTGGAAACAGGGGGCGAGACTGAAGCTTTCTTT. It encodes CASSLETGGETEAFF.

In the case of this clone: Within the sample, other DNA sequences also encode this same CDR3. The genes are TRBV19 and TRBJ2-7; 7 nucleotides align to TRBD1. The junction had 4 bases not matched to a gene; V was cut back by 3 bases and J by 2 bases. The CDR3 loop spans 14 amino acids. The germline V gene has CDR1 LNHDA and CDR2 SQIVND (reference sequence). The CDR3 region is CASSIGQGAYEQYF. CDR3 in DNA: TGTGCCAGTAGTATCGGTCAGGGGGCCTACGAGCAGTACTTC.